One and the same sample provided the 10 T cell receptor beta chains below, sequenced in a study of cytomegalovirus exposure and HLA in healthy donors. With 60 Vbeta and 13 Jbeta primers, the PCR was carried out. Data came from immunoSEQ multiplex PCR; TCRdb stores just in-frame clones and leaves some out. The table has about 130,000 clones, roughly 79% seen once. The material sequenced was PBMCs. Receptors were obtained from a man aged 18 to 30 in good health and CMV-seronegative.

The genes are TRBV14 and TRBJ2-7, with D possibly matching TRBD1 (5 bases). CDR1 and CDR2 from the germline V gene are SGHDN and FVKESK. V was shortened by 1 base and J by 3 bases, with 13 bases between the two germline ends. The CDR3 covers 15 residues. In nucleotides, the CDR3 is TGTGCCAGCAGCCAAGGCGGCCCTGGACACTACGAGCAGTACTTC. Residues: CASSQGGPGHYEQYF.

The rearrangement joins TRBV5-1 to TRBJ1-5; TRBD1 matches at 9 bases. CDR3 size: 16 residues. Germline-derived CDR1 and CDR2 are SGHRS and YFSETQ. J gave up 1 base and V 0 bases, and 2 bases lay outside the gene matches. CDR3 in DNA: TGCGCCAGCAGCTTGGAAGGGACAGGGAGCAATCAGCCCCAGCATTTT. Its translation is CASSLEGTGSNQPQHF. The variable domain in full, completed from reference TRBV5-1 and TRBJ1-5, reads KAGVTQTPRYLIKTRGQQVTLSCSPISGHRSVSWYQQTPGQGLQFLFEYFSETQRNKGNFPGRFSGRQFSNSRSEMNVSTLELGDSALYLCASSLEGTGSNQPQHFGDGTRLSIL.

V usage is TRBV30 and J usage is TRBJ2-5; perhaps TRBD2 as D (6 bases). V was cut by 0 bases and J by 4 bases, with 12 bases left in between. This CDR3 is built from 14 residues. Germline CDR1 GTSNPN, CDR2 SVGIG (reference sequence). The CDR3 loop reads CAWSVTGDPETQYF. The CDR3 DNA follows: TGTGCCTGGAGTGTAACGGGGGACCCAGAGACCCAGTACTTC.

This sequence joins TRBV7-2 and TRBJ2-1; no definite D call. V shed 6 bases and J shed 6 bases, with 15 bases lying between them. CDR3 length: 14 residues. The germline gives CDR1 SGHTA, CDR2 FQGNSA. The DNA of the CDR3 is TGTGCCAGCAGAGTAGACGTGGGCTCCAATGAGCAGTTCTTC. This codes for CASRVDVGSNEQFF.

The rearrangement joins TRBV7-8 to TRBJ1-1; D ambiguous. The germline gives CDR1 SGHVS, CDR2 FQNEAQ. V lost 4 bases to trimming and J lost 1 base, with 13 bases between them. The CDR3 consists of 15 residues. The CDR3: CASSSRWRENTEAFF. The CDR3, as DNA: TGTGCCAGCAGCTCCCGTTGGAGGGAGAACACTGAAGCTTTCTTT. Full variable domain (rest looked up from reference TRBV7-8 and TRBJ1-1): GAGVSQSPRYKVAKRGQDVALRCDPISGHVSLFWYQQALGQGPEFLTYFQNEAQLDKSGLPSDRFFAERPEGSVSTLKIQRTQQEDSAVYLCASSSRWRENTEAFFGQGTRLTVV.

This clone was counted once. V and J are TRBV6-1 and TRBJ1-2; D remains ambiguous. In germline, CDR1 is MNHNS, CDR2 SASEGT. V shed 5 bases and J shed 7 bases, with 8 bases lying between them. The CDR3 consists of 11 residues. CDR3 nucleotides: TGTGCCAGCAGTTTAGTCCGTGGCTACACCTTC. Translated: CASSLVRGYTF.

The chain combines TRBV10-3 with TRBJ1-4; weak D call: TRBD1 (5 bases). The length of the CDR3 is 14 residues. The germline V gene encodes CDR1 ENHRY and CDR2 SYGVKD. V lost 5 bases and J lost 6, with 13 bases in between. The CDR3 loop reads CAISTRGADEKLFF. CDR3 coding DNA: TGTGCCATCAGTACGCGGGGCGCGGATGAAAAACTGTTTTTT.

Concerning this clone itself: A read error may produce the germline difference seen at one junction end. This rearrangement joins TRBV19 to TRBJ2-7; D uncertain. CDR1 and CDR2 from the germline V gene are LNHDA and SQIVND (reference sequence). This CDR3 region has 14 residues. CDR3 residues: CASSWRPSSSEQYF. CDR3 in DNA: TGTGCCAGTAGTTGGCGGCCCTCCTCCTCCGAGCAGTACTTC. The full variable domain, completed using reference TRBV19 and TRBJ2-7, is DGGITQSPKYLFRKEGQNVTLSCEQNLNHDAMYWYRQDPGQGLRLIYYSQIVNDFQKGDIAEGYSVSREKKESFPLTVTSAQKNPTAFYLCASSWRPSSSEQYFGPGTRLTVT.

This clone was detected only a few times. The rearrangement uses TRBV19 and TRBJ1-2; D remains ambiguous. V was trimmed by 7 bases and J by 3 bases, leaving 30 bases between them. This CDR3 region has 19 residues. Looked up from germline, CDR1 is LNHDA and CDR2 is SQIVND (reference sequence). The CDR3 DNA sequence: TGTGCCAGTATAGGAGGATATCAATATCAAGATCGTGGGGACTATGGCTACACCTTC. Amino acids: CASIGGYQYQDRGDYGYTF.

Only one count was recorded for this clone. V and J are TRBV29-1 and TRBJ1-3; a weak D match, TRBD1 (5 bases). Germline CDR1 and CDR2: SQVTM and ANQGSEA. This CDR3 region has 14 residues. With 3 bases removed from V and 2 bases from J, the gap between germline ends came to 11 bases. The CDR3: CSVDQGATGNTIYF. The CDR3 coding sequence is TGCAGCGTTGATCAAGGGGCGACTGGAAACACCATATATTTT.